The entry below describes one T cell receptor (beta chain). Antigen: not known. Template switching with 5'RACE generated the TCR cDNA and added a universal primer site and UMIs. In TCRdb, the 5' RACE reads were re-called with MiXCR into one record per CDR3 protein. The repertoire holds around 310,000 distinct CDR3 sequences, roughly 3.5% seen once, with 20% to 25% in the top ten. Germline V gene lookup returns CDR1 SGHTA and CDR2 FQGNSA. The CDR3 totals 15 residues. Trimming left V 4 bases short and J 2 bases short, with 14 bases between. These data originate in a study of T cells after yellow fever vaccination. Study-level results: Most clones from primary vaccination resurfaced after the booster (under 97% CD4, around 89% CD8).

The TCR comes from a man younger than 30 who received the YFV17D yellow fever vaccine. The sample in question was PBMCs, obtained on the day of the yellow fever booster vaccination. The rearrangement links TRBV7-2 to TRBJ1-2, with a tentative D call TRBD1 (5 bases). CDR3 DNA sequence: TGTGCCAGCAGCTCCGAGGCGGGGGAGAACTATGGCTACACCTTC. Protein product: CASSSEAGENYGYTF.